Described below is a single T cell receptor (beta chain) sequence and its context. The data were taken from a study of T cell responses to AZD1222 COVID-19 vaccine. Assay used: immunoSEQ multiplex PCR; TCRdb lists only in-frame clones, some missing. This table has around 150,000 clones, around 89% appearing once. Trimming took 6 bases from V and 11 from J; bases not matched to a gene: 8. Germline V lookup: CDR1 LNHDA, CDR2 SQIVND (reference sequence). The CDR3 runs to 13 residues. The clonotype originates from an adult who received the AZD1222 COVID-19 vaccine. The starting material was peripheral blood, obtained 28 days after the second AZD1222 dose. The V call is TRBV19, the J call TRBJ1-1, with TRBD1 matching over 11 bases. As DNA, the CDR3 is TGTGCCAGTAGCTGGGACAGGGGGGAGAGGGCTTTCTTT. Translating gives CASSWDRGERAFF.